The 32 T cell receptor beta chains listed next were all sequenced from one sample in a study of blood T cell repertoires in COVID-19. TCRdb keeps only in-frame clones here, not all; method: immunoSEQ multiplex PCR. The profile covers roughly 230,000 clones, with 84% appearing a single time and about 4% taken by the ten largest. Specimen: peripheral blood. Receptor source: a man in his fifties or sixties with acute or convalescent COVID-19.

This rearrangement joins TRBV2 to TRBJ1-1, with D possibly TRBD1 on 6 matching bases. Per the germline V gene, CDR1 is SNHLY and CDR2 is FYNNEI. Between the trimmed V and J ends, which lost 3 bases and 4 bases, there was a span of 12 bases. This CDR3 has 14 residues. CDR3 residues: CASSDHREFTEAFF. CDR3 sequence (DNA): TGTGCCAGCAGTGACCACAGGGAGTTCACTGAAGCTTTCTTT.

A few counts support this clone. The chain carries TRBV23-1 and TRBJ2-4; the match to TRBD1 covers 9 bases. Being an ORF, TRBV23-1 has a function that is uncertain. Trimming removed 6 bases from V and 1 base from J; junction bases left unmatched: 10. The CDR3 consists of 17 residues. The DNA of the CDR3 is TGCGCCAGCAGACGTACAGGGGGCGCGTGCGCCAAAAACATTCAGTACTTC. The encoded protein is CASRRTGGACAKNIQYF.

This clone occurred a few times. V is TRBV19 and J is TRBJ2-2; 7 bases line up with TRBD1. The CDR3 totals 18 residues. J lost 2 bases, V lost 4 bases, and 13 bases had no gene match. Looked up from germline, CDR1 is LNHDA and CDR2 is SQIVND (reference sequence). The CDR3 nucleotides are TGTGCCAGTAGTAAGGGGCTGACCAGGGGGAGAAACACCGGGGAGCTGTTTTTT. Translated: CASSKGLTRGRNTGELFF.

This sequence joins TRBV5-6 and TRBJ2-6; TRBD1 matches 11 bases. Germline lookup yields CDR1 SGHDT and CDR2 YYEEEE. The CDR3 consists of 18 residues. V was pared by 0 bases and J by 2 bases, with 4 bases of the junction left unmatched. Written as DNA, the CDR3 is TGTGCCAGCAGCTTGGCTGGACAGGGGGCCCCTGGGGCCAACGTCCTGACTTTC. It translates to CASSLAGQGAPGANVLTF.

In this sample, this clone turned up once. The chain joins TRBV5-6 to TRBJ2-7; 9 bases agree with TRBD1. With 0 bases clipped from V and 3 bases from J, the junction kept 4 bases outside the gene matches. The length of the CDR3 is 15 residues. CDR1 and CDR2 (germline): SGHDT, YYEEEE. CDR3 nucleotide sequence: TGTGCCAGCAGCTTGGGGCCGACAGGGGGCTACGAGCAGTACTTC. The encoded protein is CASSLGPTGGYEQYF.

V gene TRBV3-1 (or the pseudogene TRBV3-2) combines with J gene TRBJ2-5; D ambiguous. From germline, CDR1 is LGHDT and CDR2 YNNKEL (reference sequence). CDR3 length: 14 residues. V was cut by 3 bases and J by 5 bases, with 13 bases left in between. CDR3 loop: CASSQRGSWETQYF. DNA of the CDR3: TGTGCCAGCAGCCAGCGCGGTAGCTGGGAGACCCAGTACTTC.

The genes are TRBV19 and TRBJ1-1, with D possibly being TRBD1 (5 bases). Between the trimmed V and J ends, which lost 5 bases and 2 bases, there was a span of 12 bases. Germline V gene data show CDR1 as LNHDA and CDR2 as SQIVND (reference sequence). There are 14 residues in the CDR3. CDR3 DNA: TGTGCCAGTAGTTCGCTCAGGGTTAACACTGAAGCTTTCTTT. Encoded protein: CASSSLRVNTEAFF.

This chain uses TRBV3-1 (or the pseudogene TRBV3-2) with TRBJ1-3, with D unclear. CDR1 is LGHDT and CDR2 is YNNKEL in the germline V gene (reference sequence). The V end was cut by 0 bases, the J end by 4 bases, with 13 bases between. CDR3 length equals 16 residues. This chain's CDR3 is CASSQDSEPGGNTIYF. The CDR3 DNA reads TGTGCCAGCAGCCAAGATTCGGAGCCCGGAGGAAACACCATATATTTT.

The gene calls are TRBV29-1 and TRBJ1-2; a weak D match, TRBD1 (5 bases). CDR1 SQVTM and CDR2 ANQGSEA come from the germline V gene. V was trimmed by 4 bases and J by 2 bases, leaving 17 bases between them. The CDR3 spans 15 residues. The chain's CDR3 is CSVGTGVWTNYGYTF. Written as DNA, the CDR3 is TGCAGCGTTGGAACAGGCGTTTGGACCAACTATGGCTACACCTTC.

This clone occurred a few times. V gene TRBV18 combines with J gene TRBJ1-3; maybe TRBD1 (5 bases). This CDR3 contains 16 residues. Germline V gene sequence: CDR1 KGHSH, CDR2 LQKENI. V was trimmed by 1 base and J by 2 bases, leaving 12 bases between them. The chain's CDR3 is CASSPRQVGPGNTIYF. In DNA, the CDR3 is TGTGCCAGCTCACCACGGCAGGTGGGGCCTGGAAACACCATATATTTT. The full variable domain, rest sourced from reference TRBV18 and TRBJ1-3, is NAGVMQNPRHLVRRRGQEARLRCSPMKGHSHVYWYRQLPEEGLKFMVYLQKENIIDESGMPKERFSAEFPKEGPSILRIQQVVRGDSAAYFCASSPRQVGPGNTIYFGEGSWLTVV.

The genes are TRBV27 and TRBJ1-2; 8 bases align to TRBD1. The CDR3 spans 17 residues. Germline-derived CDR1 and CDR2 are MNHEY and SMNVEV (reference sequence). V was clipped by 4 bases and J by 0 bases; unmatched bases: 10. The CDR3 loop reads CASSSAGTGRANYGYTF. The CDR3, as DNA: TGTGCCAGCAGTTCCGCCGGGACAGGTAGAGCTAACTATGGCTACACCTTC.

This sequence joins TRBV3-1 (or the pseudogene TRBV3-2) and TRBJ2-6; D remains unclear. Germline V gives CDR1 LGHDT, CDR2 YNNKEL (reference sequence). Trimming left V 1 base short and J 2 bases short, with 6 bases between. The CDR3 loop spans 15 amino acids. The CDR3 sequence is CASSQAGAGANVLTF. CDR3 in DNA: TGTGCCAGCAGCCAAGCAGGCGCTGGGGCCAACGTCCTGACTTTC.

This clone was observed a handful of times. The genes are TRBV11-1 and TRBJ2-7, with TRBD1 identical over 10 bases. Germline V gene sequence: CDR1 SGHAT, CDR2 FQDESV (reference sequence). The trim removed 5 bases at V and 4 bases at J, leaving 5 bases unmatched. The CDR3 covers 14 residues. CDR3 sequence reads: CASSIRDRGYEQYF. DNA for the CDR3: TGTGCCAGCAGCATCCGGGACAGGGGATACGAGCAGTACTTC. The whole variable domain, filled in from reference TRBV11-1 and TRBJ2-7, reads EAEVAQSPRYKITEKSQAVAFWCDPISGHATLYWYRQILGQGPELLVQFQDESVVDDSQLPKDRFSAERLKGVDSTLKIQPAELGDSAMYLCASSIRDRGYEQYFGPGTRLTVT.

The chain carries TRBV7-2 and TRBJ2-7; no firm D call. The CDR3 has 14 amino acids. The V and J ends lost 1 base and 6 bases respectively, with 13 bases between them. In germline, CDR1 is SGHTA, CDR2 FQGNSA. The CDR3 bases are TGTGCCAGCAGCTTAGATCTAGTGAGCATCGAGCAGTACTTC. It is translated as CASSLDLVSIEQYF.

The chain recombines TRBV14 with TRBJ2-5, with TRBD1 as a possible D gene (7 bases). V was pared by 1 base and J by 5 bases, with 14 bases between. The germline V gene has CDR1 SGHDN and CDR2 FVKESK. The CDR3 runs 15 residues. As DNA, the CDR3 is TGTGCCAGCAGCCAAGGGCGGGACAGCTGGGAGACCCAGTACTTC. It codes for CASSQGRDSWETQYF.

This chain connects TRBV6-1 to TRBJ1-3; maybe TRBD1 (6 bases). CDR1 MNHNS and CDR2 SASEGT come from the germline V gene. The length of the CDR3 is 16 residues. Trimming pared 3 bases from V and 1 base from J, leaving 13 bases between. The CDR3 loop reads CASSDSRTDSGNTIYF. Here the CDR3 DNA reads TGTGCCAGCAGTGATTCCCGGACAGATTCTGGAAACACCATATATTTT.

The chain joins TRBV24-1 to TRBJ2-5; 13 bases align to TRBD2. Germline loops: CDR1 KGHDR, CDR2 SFDVKD. The CDR3 consists of 16 residues. Unmatched junction bases numbered 3, after V lost 3 bases and J lost 3 bases. This CDR3 is CATSDRTSGREETQYF. In DNA, the CDR3 is TGTGCCACCAGTGATCGGACTAGCGGGAGAGAAGAGACCCAGTACTTC.

This sequence joins TRBV7-3 and TRBJ2-1; 7 bases are a match to TRBD2. This CDR3 spans 13 amino acids. V was pared by 1 base and J by 7 bases, with 1 base of the junction left unmatched. Germline V lookup: CDR1 SGHTA, CDR2 FQGTGA. The CDR3 region is CASSLMRENEQFF. As DNA, the CDR3 is TGTGCCAGCAGCTTAATGCGGGAGAATGAGCAGTTCTTC.

The CDR3 loop reads CASSLGDITTYEQYF. As DNA, the CDR3 is TGTGCCAGCAGCTTGGGGGACATTACAACCTACGAGCAGTACTTC. J is TRBJ2-7 and V is TRBV5-4, with D possibly TRBD1 on 6 matching bases. Per germline, CDR1 SGHNT and CDR2 YYREEE (reference sequence). This CDR3 has 15 residues. V was cut by 0 bases and J by 2 bases, with 12 bases left in between.

The chain combines TRBV10-1 with TRBJ2-3; D possibly corresponds to TRBD1 (5 bases). The ends were cut back, 2 bases at V and 2 bases at J, with 11 bases in the middle. Looked up from germline, CDR1 is WNHNN and CDR2 is SYGVQD (reference sequence). This CDR3 is built from 15 residues. The chain's CDR3 is CASSEAADITDTQYF. The CDR3 DNA is TGCGCCAGCAGTGAGGCGGCGGACATCACAGATACGCAGTATTTT.

The chain is built from TRBV12-5 and TRBJ2-5, with 7 bases aligning to TRBD1. Unmatched junction bases numbered 11, after V lost 1 base and J lost 0 bases. Germline V lookup: CDR1 LGHNT, CDR2 FRNRAP. This CDR3 has 18 amino acids. The CDR3 is CASGLGALGGAYQETQYF. The CDR3 DNA reads as TGTGCTAGTGGTTTGGGGGCCTTAGGGGGCGCGTACCAAGAGACCCAGTACTTC.

The chain recombines TRBV5-1 with TRBJ1-2, with D perhaps TRBD1 (5 bases). V shed 5 bases and J shed 4 bases, with 12 bases lying between them. The V gene's germline CDR1 is SGHRS and CDR2 YFSETQ. The CDR3 is made up of 13 amino acids. CDR3 amino acids: CASSFEQAYGYTF. The CDR3 DNA reads as TGCGCCAGCAGTTTTGAACAGGCCTATGGCTACACCTTC.

The V call is TRBV27, the J call TRBJ2-1; the match to TRBD1 covers 9 bases. The CDR3 runs to 15 residues. With 7 bases clipped from V and 6 bases from J, the junction kept 10 bases outside the gene matches. Germline assignment: CDR1 MNHEY and CDR2 SMNVEV (reference sequence). CDR3 residues: CASTPDRGSGNEQFF. CDR3 coding DNA: TGTGCCAGCACCCCCGACAGGGGGTCCGGCAATGAGCAGTTCTTC.

The genes are TRBV5-4 and TRBJ1-2, with 7 bases matching TRBD1. Germline loops: CDR1 SGHNT, CDR2 YYREEE (reference sequence). The CDR3 runs 16 residues. V trimming: 2 bases; J trimming: 5 bases; junction bases outside the gene matches: 12. The CDR3 bases are TGTGCCAGCAGCTTAAATCCTACAGGGGTCCTATATGGCTACACCTTC. This sequence encodes CASSLNPTGVLYGYTF.

CDR3 nucleotide sequence: TGTGCCAGCAGCCCCTTTTCAGGACTAGGTTCCACCGGGGAGCTGTTTTTT. It encodes CASSPFSGLGSTGELFF. The V gene is TRBV6-4, the J gene TRBJ2-2, with 7 nucleotides matching TRBD2. J lost 4 bases, V lost 6 bases, and 14 bases had no gene match. The CDR3 length is 17 residues. The germline gives CDR1 MRHNA, CDR2 SNTAGT.

In its sample, this clone was seen a few times. The chain joins TRBV19 to TRBJ1-3; 9 bases are shared with TRBD1. The CDR3 has 15 amino acids. In germline, CDR1 is LNHDA, CDR2 SQIVND (reference sequence). V shed 3 bases, J shed 8 bases, and the junction held 8 bases outside the gene matches. DNA for the CDR3: TGTGCCAGTAGTATTGGGGACAGGGTCTCGGACACCATATATTTT. Its protein product is CASSIGDRVSDTIYF.

This clone was observed once. V usage is TRBV2 and J usage is TRBJ2-3, with D possibly matching TRBD2 (6 bases). Germline V gene sequence: CDR1 SNHLY, CDR2 FYNNEI. The CDR3 sequence is 16 residues long. The V end was cut by 6 bases, the J end by 6 bases, with 22 bases between. CDR3 amino acids: CASSQYGTGALDTQYF. The CDR3, as DNA: TGTGCCAGCAGCCAATACGGGACGGGAGCCCTGGATACGCAGTATTTT. Full variable domain (outside the CDR3, taken from reference TRBV2 and TRBJ2-3): EPEVTQTPSHQVTQMGQEVILRCVPISNHLYFYWYRQILGQKVEFLVSFYNNEISEKSEIFDDQFSVERPDGSNFTLKIRSTKLEDSAMYFCASSQYGTGALDTQYFGPGTRLTVL.

The J gene is TRBJ1-3, the V gene TRBV3-1 (or the pseudogene TRBV3-2), with D possibly TRBD1 on 6 matching bases. The germline V gene has CDR1 LGHDT and CDR2 YNNKEL (reference sequence). Deletions cut 4 bases from V and 7 bases from J, with 14 bases between. The length of the CDR3 is 14 residues. The CDR3 nucleotides read TGTGCCAGCAGCCGGGGACATCAGTATAACACCATATATTTT. Amino acids: CASSRGHQYNTIYF.

The rearrangement links TRBV3-1 (or the pseudogene TRBV3-2) to TRBJ1-5, with a tentative D call TRBD1 (6 bases). V was trimmed by 1 base and J by 7 bases, leaving 8 bases between them. The CDR3 spans 13 residues. CDR1 LGHDT and CDR2 YNNKEL come from the germline V gene (reference sequence). The DNA of the CDR3 is TGTGCCAGCAGCCAAGGACAGGCCCAGCCCCAGCATTTT. It codes for CASSQGQAQPQHF.

This clone occurred a few times. This sequence joins TRBV25-1 and TRBJ2-7, with 7 bases aligning to TRBD1. The length of the CDR3 is 16 residues. CDR1 and CDR2 from the germline V gene are MGHDK and SYGVNS. Losses at the gene ends were 4 bases for V and 2 bases for J; bases not matched to a gene: 11. CDR3 residues: CASSARDSGGPYEQYF. The CDR3, as DNA: TGTGCCAGCAGTGCTCGGGATTCAGGGGGACCCTACGAGCAGTACTTC.

The chain employs TRBV7-2 and TRBJ1-2, with D maybe TRBD1 (5 bases). V dropped 1 base and J dropped 4 bases, with 16 bases sitting between them. This CDR3 is 16 amino acids long. Germline assignment: CDR1 SGHTA and CDR2 FQGNSA. Here the CDR3 reads CASSLGGAGMTYGYTF. The CDR3 DNA sequence: TGTGCCAGCAGCTTAGGTGGGGCAGGGATGACCTATGGCTACACCTTC.

The V and J genes are TRBV19 and TRBJ1-2, with TRBD1 identical over 9 bases. Germline V lookup: CDR1 LNHDA, CDR2 SQIVND (reference sequence). Trimming cost V 4 bases and J 7 bases; bases outside gene matches: 7. This CDR3 is built from 14 residues. The CDR3 sequence: CASSTTGGTGGYTF. CDR3 coding DNA: TGTGCCAGTAGTACAACAGGGGGCACGGGTGGCTACACCTTC.